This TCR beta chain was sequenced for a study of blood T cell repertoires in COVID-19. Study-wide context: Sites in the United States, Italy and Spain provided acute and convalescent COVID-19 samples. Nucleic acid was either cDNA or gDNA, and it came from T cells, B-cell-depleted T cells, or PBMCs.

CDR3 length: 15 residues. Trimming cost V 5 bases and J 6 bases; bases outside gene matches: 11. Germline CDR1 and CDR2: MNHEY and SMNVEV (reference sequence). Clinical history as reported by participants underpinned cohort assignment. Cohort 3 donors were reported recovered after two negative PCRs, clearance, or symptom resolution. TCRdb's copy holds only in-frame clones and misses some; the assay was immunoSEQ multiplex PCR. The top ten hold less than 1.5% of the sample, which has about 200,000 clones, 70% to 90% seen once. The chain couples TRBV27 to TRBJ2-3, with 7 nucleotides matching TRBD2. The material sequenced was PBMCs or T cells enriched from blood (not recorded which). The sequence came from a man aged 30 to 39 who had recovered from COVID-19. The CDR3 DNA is TGTGCCAGCAGTCCTCCTTGGGGGGGTCGCGATACGCAGTATTTT. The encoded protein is CASSPPWGGRDTQYF.